These T cell receptor beta chains were read from a single sample in a study of blood T cell repertoires in COVID-19. Here immunoSEQ multiplex PCR was the method, and the copy in TCRdb shows in-frame clones only, minus some. Of hundreds of thousands of clones in the sample, just under 90% were seen once. The sample consisted of peripheral blood. The receptors were sampled from a woman younger than 35 with acute or convalescent COVID-19. Both conserved end residues are part of each CDR3. The D gene is left open where the match is weak. Some rows have no size entry. The others give once, few or many, or a class for an expanded clone.

j_call: TRBJ1-2
clone_size: NA
v_call: TRBV9
d_call: TRBD1
cdr3_aa: CASSGGTGPNYGYTF
cdr3_nt: TGTGCCAGCAGCGGCGGGACAGGCCCAAACTATGGCTACACCTTC

j_call: TRBJ1-1
clone_size: NA
v_call: TRBV12-5
d_call: TRBD1
cdr3_aa: CASGDRTGLNTEAFF
cdr3_nt: TGTGCTAGTGGTGACCGGACAGGCTTGAACACTGAAGCTTTCTTT

j_call: TRBJ2-2
clone_size: NA
v_call: TRBV19
d_call: TRBD1
cdr3_aa: CASSTTGGIGGGELFF
cdr3_nt: TGTGCCAGTAGTACGACAGGGGGTATTGGTGGCGGGGAGCTGTTTTTT

j_call: TRBJ1-1
clone_size: NA
v_call: TRBV5-5
d_call: TRBD1
cdr3_aa: CASSSQTGYILNTEAFF
cdr3_nt: TGTGCCAGCAGCTCCCAGACAGGGTATATTTTGAACACTGAAGCTTTCTTT

j_call: TRBJ1-6
clone_size: NA
v_call: TRBV5-1
d_call: NA
cdr3_aa: CASSLEAGVSPLHF
cdr3_nt: TGCGCCAGCAGCTTGGAGGCAGGGGTCTCACCCCTCCACTTT

j_call: TRBJ1-1
clone_size: NA
v_call: TRBV30
d_call: NA
cdr3_aa: CAWRILDYWNTEAFF
cdr3_nt: TGTGCCTGGAGGATTTTGGACTACTGGAACACTGAAGCTTTCTTT

j_call: TRBJ2-7
clone_size: NA
v_call: TRBV21-1
d_call: NA
cdr3_aa: CASSKGAGSDPPAQYF
cdr3_nt: TGTGCCAGCAGCAAAGGGGCAGGTAGCGACCCACCCGCGCAGTACTTC

j_call: TRBJ1-2
clone_size: NA
v_call: TRBV6-2/TRBV6-3
d_call: NA
cdr3_aa: CASSLRGNYGYTF
cdr3_nt: TGTGCCAGCAGCTTGCGGGGGAACTATGGCTACACCTTC

j_call: TRBJ1-3
clone_size: NA
v_call: TRBV24-1
d_call: TRBD1
cdr3_aa: CATSDGGQTSGNTIYF
cdr3_nt: TGTGCCACCAGTGATGGGGGACAGACCTCTGGAAACACCATATATTTT

j_call: TRBJ1-1
clone_size: NA
v_call: TRBV9
d_call: NA
cdr3_aa: CASSPRGVFNTEAFF
cdr3_nt: TGTGCCAGCAGCCCCCGGGGGGTCTTCAACACTGAAGCTTTCTTT

j_call: TRBJ2-3
clone_size: NA
v_call: TRBV9
d_call: NA
cdr3_aa: CASSGPGFRTDTQYF
cdr3_nt: TGTGCCAGCAGCGGCCCGGGTTTCCGCACAGATACGCAGTATTTT

j_call: TRBJ1-2
clone_size: NA
v_call: TRBV3-1/TRBV3-2
d_call: NA
cdr3_aa: CARLFRGYTF
cdr3_nt: TGTGCCAGGTTGTTTCGGGGCTACACCTTC

j_call: TRBJ2-7
clone_size: NA
v_call: TRBV27
d_call: TRBD1
cdr3_aa: CASAPGQGAQEQYF
cdr3_nt: TGTGCCAGCGCCCCCGGACAGGGGGCGCAGGAGCAGTACTTC

j_call: TRBJ2-7
clone_size: NA
v_call: TRBV6-2/TRBV6-3
d_call: TRBD2
cdr3_aa: CASSYGGGPYEQYF
cdr3_nt: TGTGCCAGCAGTTACGGGGGGGGACCCTACGAGCAGTACTTC

j_call: TRBJ2-7
clone_size: NA
v_call: TRBV27
d_call: TRBD1
cdr3_aa: CASSFRDRSYEQYF
cdr3_nt: TGTGCCAGCAGTTTCCGGGACAGATCCTACGAGCAGTACTTC

j_call: TRBJ1-5
clone_size: NA
v_call: TRBV6-2/TRBV6-3
d_call: NA
cdr3_aa: CASTPTGLSNQPQHF
cdr3_nt: TGTGCCAGCACCCCCACAGGGTTGAGCAATCAGCCCCAGCATTTT

j_call: TRBJ1-1
clone_size: once
v_call: TRBV6-5
d_call: NA
cdr3_aa: CASSKTGAGWTEAFF
cdr3_nt: TGTGCCAGCAGCAAGACAGGAGCCGGGTGGACTGAAGCTTTCTTT

j_call: TRBJ1-4
clone_size: NA
v_call: TRBV7-2
d_call: NA
cdr3_aa: CASSFRGLTQLFF
cdr3_nt: TGTGCCAGCAGCTTCAGGGGCCTAACACAACTGTTTTTT

j_call: TRBJ1-5
clone_size: NA
v_call: TRBV6-6
d_call: NA
cdr3_aa: CASNEAMSNQPQHF
cdr3_nt: TGTGCCAGCAATGAGGCGATGAGCAATCAGCCCCAGCATTTT

j_call: TRBJ1-6
clone_size: NA
v_call: TRBV9
d_call: NA
cdr3_aa: CASSVKGLNSPLHF
cdr3_nt: TGTGCCAGCAGCGTAAAGGGGCTAAATTCACCCCTCCACTTT

j_call: TRBJ1-5
clone_size: NA
v_call: TRBV18
d_call: TRBD1
cdr3_aa: CASSPSTGTSNQPQHF
cdr3_nt: TGTGCCAGCTCACCCTCGACAGGGACAAGCAATCAGCCCCAGCATTTT

j_call: TRBJ1-4
clone_size: NA
v_call: TRBV14
d_call: NA
cdr3_aa: CASSRLQGANEKLFF
cdr3_nt: TGTGCCAGCAGCCGCCTACAGGGTGCGAACGAAAAACTGTTTTTT

j_call: TRBJ1-2
clone_size: NA
v_call: TRBV4-1
d_call: TRBD1
cdr3_aa: CASSQQGGYGYTF
cdr3_nt: TGCGCCAGCAGCCAACAGGGGGGTTATGGCTACACCTTC

j_call: TRBJ1-4
clone_size: NA
v_call: TRBV9
d_call: NA
cdr3_aa: CASSEGGATNEKLFF
cdr3_nt: TGTGCCAGCAGCGAAGGGGGTGCAACTAATGAAAAACTGTTTTTT

j_call: TRBJ1-1
clone_size: NA
v_call: TRBV5-1
d_call: NA
cdr3_aa: CASSLRQGWTEAFF
cdr3_nt: TGCGCCAGCAGCTTGAGGCAGGGATGGACTGAAGCTTTCTTT